The entry that follows covers one TCR beta chain sequence. A TCRbeta library incorporating unique molecular identifiers was prepared. TCRdb used MiXCR to reprocess the PCR reads, holding one entry per CDR3 protein. The sample yields a few hundred thousand distinct CDR3 sequences, just over 20% seen once. The data stem from a study of T-cell reconstitution after alpha-beta-depleted transplantation in children. Trimming removed 7 bases from V and 1 base from J, with 23 bases in between. Germline CDR1 is MNHNS and CDR2 is SASEGT. The CDR3 runs to 18 residues. The clonotype originates from a human donor who donated a stem cell graft to a child with acute myeloid leukemia. The rearrangement links TRBV6-1 to TRBJ2-4; TRBD2 is a possible D gene (7 bases). The specimen was PBMCs from the stem cell graft donor, collected from the stem cell graft. The CDR3 bases are TGTGCCAGCACTCTCAAGGGGGGGGGAGCGATGGCCAAAAACATTCAGTACTTC. It translates to CASTLKGGGAMAKNIQYF.